This T cell receptor beta chain comes out of a study of shared clonotypes between healthy human individuals (dated by TCRdb to between 2020 and 2021). Some background on the complete study: The cohort comprised a couple of women and a few men aged 18 to 49 years. For each donor, CD4 naive and CD4 memory were each given three plates, CD8 naive was given two plates, and CD8 memory was given one plate. To estimate repertoire size and how much clonotypes are shared between individuals, the study performed deep sequencing of blood TCR repertoires from roughly five healthy adults. Different laboratories and diverse techniques were used to prepare libraries and sequence TCR repertoires, to increase sequencing depth and limit assay-specific biases. Leukapheresis yielded between about 0.94 and 9 billion PBMCs per donor.

Using the deep immunoSEQ assay, multiplex PCR amplified TCR CDR3 regions from genomic DNA. Extracted genomic DNA from each cell subset was spread evenly across all wells of several immunoSEQ 96-well plates, with each plate serving as a replicate. For sorted subsets, each replicate PCR was loaded with 200 to 250 ng genomic DNA, equivalent to 30,000 to 35,000 T cell genomes. The purified libraries were quantified using a Qubit 3.0 fluorometer, sized with a Bioanalyzer 2100, and then quantified again using the KAPA Library Quantification kit. A separate single-read 150-cycle Illumina NextSeq 550 flow cell was used to sequence each immunoSEQ 96-well plate. Processing in the source paper ran as follows. Because only junctional sequences without quality scores were contained in the immunoSEQ output, filtering matching that applied to full-length reads could not be performed. Sequences were annotated with PyIR, a Python wrapper for IgBLAST v1.9, using IMGT germline references to assign V/J genes and CDR3. Any read was removed if the V/J assignment was weak (E-value above 1e-6), the CDR3 was missing, or the read contained stop codons, out-of-frame junctions, or ambiguous translated residues. V3J clonotypes were defined by identical inferred V gene, J gene, and CDR3 amino acid sequence. Percentage overlap between repertoires was calculated by dividing the number of shared unique clonotypes by the size of the smaller repertoire. Richness of each repertoire was evaluated using RTK rarefaction, the Chao1 estimator, and Recon v2.1 estimates of unobserved clonotypes. OLGA was used to compute generation probabilities for all TCRbeta clonotypes that the gDNA method yielded from four donors. The source is immuneACCESS, and TCRdb retained only in-frame sequences with V and J called. Part of the clones is not carried over; for the studies checked, unresolved V genes explain less than half of this, and the remainder is unexplained. That table is the source of V, J and clone size, and D and trimming were worked out from the DNA. Recorded for this sample are 2 million to 2.5 million clones; roughly 93% of them occurred a single time. The ten biggest clones cover about 0.34% of the sample.

Via the germline V gene (reference sequence), CDR1 is SEHNR and CDR2 FQNEAQ. After removal of 5 bases from V and 1 base from J, the junction retains 5 bases not matched to a gene. Reading from cysteine to phenylalanine, the CDR3 counts 16 amino acids. CDR3 DNA only is kept here, 48 bases in frame from base 1. About this clone itself: Its antigen is not yet known. Per-nucleotide qualities are absent, and no much larger clonotype sits a single base away.

The paper as a whole reports these results and caveats: Sampling was restricted to blood, and TCR repertoires in tissue are likely to differ from TCR repertoires in blood. Incomplete sequencing was indicated by rarefaction of sorted-subset datasets, despite the large sequencing depth. Pairwise subsampling indicated that sequencing depth was expected to affect the degree of clonotype sharing among donors. The genetic and exposure-history diversity represented was limited by the small number of donors. When a few donors were compared, the shared fraction of clonotypes was about 5% for naive CD4, about 4% for naive CD8, roughly 2.5% for memory CD4, and 0.35% to 0.4% for memory CD8. Estimated clonotype richness was generally larger for naive than for memory subsets. Compared with non-shared clonotypes, clonotypes shared by all four sorted-subset donors had higher generation probabilities.

Donors were healthy HIV-negative adults with no recently reported acute infections or vaccinations. Only Caucasian adults living in Nashville, Tennessee, USA were represented among the donors. Magnetic negative selection was used to enrich CD4+ T cells, after which naive cells were positively selected on CD45RA and the negative fraction became the memory subset. Blood was collected by leukapheresis, and PBMCs were isolated by Ficoll-Histopaque density gradient centrifugation and then cryopreserved in liquid nitrogen vapor phase. Purity and quantity of every magnetically sorted T cell population were checked by analytical flow cytometry. From each sorted fraction, genomic DNA was isolated and quantified by UV absorbance on a Nanodrop 2000c.

The TCR comes from a man between 18 and 35 years old in good health. Some clones in this sample may be carry-over from other donors' samples. Sequenced sample: naive CD4+ T cells from PBMCs. The sample's cell subset or site label, decoded: CD45RA+ positively selected. The chain is assembled from TRBV7-9 and TRBJ2-6, and TRBD1 matches 7 of the central bases. The CDR3 protein sequence reads: CASSTRQGSGANVLTF. The nucleotide sequence is given as TGTGCCAGCAGCACCCGACAGGGATCTGGGGCCAACGTCCTGACTTTC.